This T cell receptor (beta chain) was sequenced during a study of blood T cell repertoires in COVID-19. Study details: Spain, Italy and the United States supplied samples that represented acute and convalescent COVID-19. From T cells, B-cell-depleted T cells, or PBMCs came the material, which was cDNA or gDNA.

Profiled with immunoSEQ multiplex PCR; TCRdb holds only in-frame clones, not every one. In the table there are approximately 200,000 clones, 70% to 85% of which are singletons. Enrollees, roughly 18 to 90 years old, lived in 25 or so US areas. The study counted Cohort 3 donors as recovered given two negative PCRs, clearance, or symptom resolution. Between the trimmed V and J ends, which lost 7 bases and 0 bases, there was a span of 16 bases. Germline CDR1 reads SGHNT; CDR2 reads YYREEE (reference sequence). CDR3 size: 15 residues. V usage is TRBV5-4 and J usage is TRBJ1-1; possibly TRBD1 for D (5 bases). Sequences were obtained from PBMCs or T cells enriched from blood (not recorded which). This TCR was recovered from a woman between 25 and 40 years old who had recovered from COVID-19. CDR3: CASARSVGVNTEAFF. The DNA for the CDR3 is TGTGCCAGCGCCCGTTCAGTAGGGGTGAACACTGAAGCTTTCTTT.